The 21 T cell receptor beta chains listed next were all sequenced from one sample in a study of technical replicates of blood from a few donors. Sequencing used immunoSEQ multiplex PCR; TCRdb keeps in-frame clones, though not all of them. This sample has 95,000 to 100,000 clones; 96% occur once, and the top ten carry 0.2% to 0.25%. The sample taken for sequencing was T cells isolated from PBMCs. The receptors here all came from a human donor in good health.

This sequence joins TRBV5-1 and TRBJ2-4, with a weak D call TRBD1 (5 bases). CDR1 and CDR2 (germline): SGHRS, YFSETQ. V was clipped by 4 bases and J by 6 bases, with 20 bases between them. This CDR3 spans 16 amino acids. As DNA, the CDR3 is TGCGCCAGCAGCCCCCAAACGGGTCTGCAGGGAAACATTCAGTACTTC. Translating gives CASSPQTGLQGNIQYF.

This clone appeared a single time. The gene calls are TRBV4-1 and TRBJ1-1; no definite D call. Germline CDR1 and CDR2: MGHRA and YSYEKL. V lost 4 bases, J lost 0 bases, and 18 bases lay in between. The CDR3 contains 17 residues. CDR3 residues: CASSLVGVGKVNTEAFF. In nucleotides, the CDR3 is TGCGCCAGCAGCCTTGTTGGGGTCGGGAAAGTGAACACTGAAGCTTTCTTT.

This chain links TRBV9 with TRBJ2-2; 8 nucleotides line up with TRBD1. The germline gives CDR1 SGDLS, CDR2 YYNGEE. There are 14 residues in the CDR3. V trimming: 0 bases; J trimming: 12 bases; junction bases outside the gene matches: 7. CDR3 DNA: TGTGCCAGCAGCGTAGGGCCGGCAGGGGGCAAGCTGTTTTTT. It translates to CASSVGPAGGKLFF.

The chain employs TRBV5-6 and TRBJ2-5; possible D gene TRBD2, 5 bases. The CDR3 loop spans 14 amino acids. In germline, CDR1 is SGHDT, CDR2 YYEEEE. V lost 3 bases to trimming and J lost 2 bases, with 11 bases between them. The CDR3 DNA follows: TGTGCCAGCAGCTGGGCACTAGGACAAGAGACCCAGTACTTC. It yields the protein CASSWALGQETQYF.

The gene calls are TRBV5-1 and TRBJ2-5; 11 positions match TRBD1. CDR1 and CDR2 (germline): SGHRS, YFSETQ. With V trimmed by 2 bases and J by 5 bases, 8 bases remained unmatched. The CDR3 runs 16 residues. Written as DNA, the CDR3 is TGCGCCAGCAGCTTCATGGGGACAGGGGGTTGGGAGACCCAGTACTTC. Its protein is CASSFMGTGGWETQYF.

The rearrangement links TRBV9 to TRBJ1-1; D not resolved. V was shortened by 6 bases and J by 8 bases, with 17 bases between the two germline ends. CDR1 is SGDLS, CDR2 YYNGEE, per germline. The CDR3 length is 13 residues. CDR3 region: CASTHDRAGEAFF. The CDR3 nucleotides are TGTGCCAGCACCCACGACCGGGCGGGGGAAGCTTTCTTT.

The V gene is TRBV19, the J gene TRBJ2-7; possible D gene TRBD1, 6 bases. CDR1 is LNHDA and CDR2 is SQIVND in the germline V gene (reference sequence). The germline V and J ends were trimmed by 4 bases and 2 bases, with 12 bases remaining between them. CDR3 size: 14 residues. In DNA form, the CDR3 reads TGTGCCAGTAGTAGCTTACAGGGAACCTACGAGCAGTACTTC. Its translation is CASSSLQGTYEQYF.

The chain carries TRBV6-5 and TRBJ2-7, with 7 bases aligning to TRBD1. This CDR3 has 16 residues. Trimming removed 2 bases from V and 3 bases from J; junction bases left unmatched: 10. Germline loops: CDR1 MNHEY, CDR2 SVGAGI. CDR3 DNA sequence: TGTGCCAGCAGTTACAGTTGGGACAGCGAGTACTACGAGCAGTACTTC. It is translated as CASSYSWDSEYYEQYF.

The genes are TRBV5-1 and TRBJ2-1; the D gene is possibly TRBD2 (6 bases). Germline CDR1 reads SGHRS; CDR2 reads YFSETQ. V was clipped by 4 bases and J by 2 bases, with 19 bases between them. The CDR3 loop spans 17 amino acids. Written as DNA, the CDR3 is TGCGCCAGCAGCGAAACCCTAGCGTCAGCAACCTACAATGAGCAGTTCTTC. As protein: CASSETLASATYNEQFF.

This chain links TRBV6-1 with TRBJ1-3, with 7 bases identical to TRBD1. Germline V gives CDR1 MNHNS, CDR2 SASEGT. The CDR3 covers 14 residues. After removal of 6 bases from V and 11 bases from J, the junction contained 13 bases not matched to a gene. In DNA form, the CDR3 reads TGTGCCAGCAGACAGGGGTTCTCTGGTTTCTCCATATATTTT. Amino acids: CASRQGFSGFSIYF.

CDR3 loop: CASRGVRETQYF. CDR3 nucleotides: TGTGCCAGCAGGGGAGTCAGGGAGACCCAGTACTTC. The chain carries TRBV6-5 and TRBJ2-5; weak D call: TRBD2 (5 bases). The germline V gene encodes CDR1 MNHEY and CDR2 SVGAGI. The CDR3 length is 12 residues. The V gene lost 6 bases and the J gene lost 5 bases, with 10 bases spanning the gap.

The V gene is TRBV5-6, the J gene TRBJ2-7; perhaps TRBD2 as D (6 bases). Between the trimmed V and J ends, which lost 3 bases and 0 bases, there was a span of 13 bases. Germline V CDR1 and CDR2: SGHDT, YYEEEE. The length of the CDR3 is 15 residues. The CDR3: CASSSLGLASYEQYF. Here the CDR3 DNA reads TGTGCCAGCAGCTCCCTGGGACTGGCCTCCTACGAGCAGTACTTC.

This sequence joins TRBV7-8 and TRBJ1-1; D not certain. The V end lost 8 bases, the J end lost 4 bases, and 8 bases lay between the germline ends. The CDR3 totals 11 residues. Germline-derived CDR1 and CDR2 are SGHVS and FQNEAQ. This CDR3 is CASVEITEAFF. CDR3 DNA sequence: TGTGCCAGCGTAGAGATCACTGAAGCTTTCTTT.

The chain combines TRBV18 with TRBJ2-7, with TRBD1 matching 9 bases. Trimming removed 10 bases from V and 12 bases from J; junction bases left unmatched: 16. The CDR3 has 13 amino acids. CDR1 KGHSH and CDR2 LQKENI come from the germline V gene. The CDR3 protein is CATSGTGTTGPYF. The CDR3 DNA follows: TGTGCCACCTCTGGGACAGGGACAACGGGCCCGTACTTC.

The V gene is TRBV11-2, the J gene TRBJ2-1; D unclear. Trimming cost V 1 base and J 4 bases, with 17 bases left between them. The CDR3 runs 17 residues. CDR1 SGHAT and CDR2 FQNNGV come from the germline V gene. The CDR3 sequence: CASSLATESSLYNEQFF. The CDR3 DNA reads TGTGCCAGCAGCTTAGCTACGGAGTCTAGTTTGTACAATGAGCAGTTCTTC.

This clone was seen once. This sequence joins TRBV9 and TRBJ1-2; no clear D gene. V lost 4 bases and J lost 8, with 9 bases in between. The CDR3 sequence is 11 residues long. Germline V CDR1 and CDR2: SGDLS, YYNGEE. This chain's CDR3 is CASSSNGGYTF. The CDR3 DNA is TGTGCCAGCAGCTCTAACGGGGGCTACACCTTC.

The gene calls are TRBV21-1 and TRBJ2-7; TRBD2, the D gene given by the table, was not confirmed from the DNA. TRBV21-1 corresponds to a pseudogene. CDR3 length equals 16 residues. In DNA, the CDR3 is TGTGCCAGCAGCCGTAGGCTAGCGGTTGACTCCTACGAGCAGTACTTC. Protein product: CASSRRLAVDSYEQYF.

The chain employs TRBV5-1 and TRBJ2-3; 7 bases are a match to TRBD2. Trimming at V came to 3 bases and at J to 13 bases, leaving 8 bases not matched to a gene. Germline-derived CDR1 and CDR2 are SGHRS and YFSETQ. The CDR3 length is 12 residues. The CDR3 sequence is CASSSRLAREYF. CDR3 DNA: TGCGCCAGCAGCTCCCGACTAGCCAGGGAGTATTTT.

The chain recombines TRBV29-1 with TRBJ2-5, with D perhaps matching TRBD1 (6 bases). V lost 4 bases to trimming and J lost 1 base, with 10 bases between them. CDR1 SQVTM and CDR2 ANQGSEA come from the germline V gene. CDR3 length equals 13 residues. The CDR3 spells CSVVTGIQETQYF. The CDR3 region has the DNA TGCAGCGTTGTTACAGGGATCCAAGAGACCCAGTACTTC.

V usage is TRBV12-5 and J usage is TRBJ1-2; unclear D gene. The CDR3 is 13 amino acids. The germline CDR1 and CDR2 sequences are LGHNT and FRNRAP. V lost 3 bases and J 2 bases, leaving 7 bases between the germline ends. The CDR3 is CASGLWQNYGYTF. For the CDR3, the DNA is TGTGCTAGTGGTTTATGGCAAAACTATGGCTACACCTTC.

The chain joins TRBV4-1 to TRBJ2-5, with D possibly being TRBD2 (5 bases). Germline values: CDR1 MGHRA, CDR2 YSYEKL. V was trimmed by 0 bases and J by 6 bases, leaving 17 bases between them. This CDR3 has 16 residues. The CDR3 DNA is TGCGCCAGCAGCCAAGATTCAACTAGTGGCTGGCAGACCCAGTACTTC. It encodes CASSQDSTSGWQTQYF.